This is a list of T cell receptor beta chains from one sample in a study of T-cell reconstitution after alpha-beta-depleted transplantation in children. Each CDR3 protein gets one entry after TCRdb re-called the PCR reads with MiXCR. Here the sample spans almost 250,000 distinct CDR3 sequences, about a quarter being singletons. This specimen consisted of PBMCs, obtained before TCRalphabeta/CD19-depleted stem cell transplant. These receptors all stem from a girl between 2 and 10 years old with Fanconi anemia, due to receive a stem cell transplant. Both conserved end residues are trimmed from each CDR3. Clone size is not always given. Where it is, it says once, few, many or a class for expanded clones.

clone_size,j_call,v_call,cdr3_length,cdr3_aa
.,TRBJ2-7,TRBV6-5,12,ASSYWDGVYEQY
.,TRBJ2-4,TRBV30,10,AWSVPGNIQY
few,TRBJ2-5,TRBV20-1,13,SARDLRSGQETQY
.,TRBJ2-6,TRBV7-9,12,ATPDRSGANVLT
many,TRBJ2-5,TRBV12-3/TRBV12-4,12,ASSPRGGQETQY
.,TRBJ2-5,TRBV9,14,ASSVGRGWFPETQY
many,TRBJ1-4,TRBV12-3/TRBV12-4,14,ASSLSDGTPSEKLF
many,TRBJ2-2,TRBV4-1,17,ASSQGPSLAGAHTGELF
many,TRBJ1-4,TRBV29-1,11,SVEAGPNEKLF
few,TRBJ2-7,TRBV29-1,11,SVYITIEGEQY
.,TRBJ2-1,TRBV6-2/TRBV6-3,10,ASSYARNEQF
many,TRBJ2-1,TRBV7-2,14,ASSSQGGSSYNEQF
many,TRBJ2-7,TRBV4-2,13,ASSQVVGRSYEQY
many,TRBJ2-1,TRBV12-3/TRBV12-4,12,ASSFWDRVDEQF
once,TRBJ2-5,TRBV29-1,10,SVAGAGETQY
many,TRBJ2-2,TRBV29-1,12,SVATSGGVGELF
many,TRBJ2-7,TRBV12-3/TRBV12-4,11,ASRTRDRVEQY
once,TRBJ2-1,TRBV6-5,15,ASSYYPAGSSYNEQF
few,TRBJ2-1,TRBV5-1,13,ASSPDRAVYNEQF
many,TRBJ2-5,TRBV29-1,12,SVLGDYRTETQY